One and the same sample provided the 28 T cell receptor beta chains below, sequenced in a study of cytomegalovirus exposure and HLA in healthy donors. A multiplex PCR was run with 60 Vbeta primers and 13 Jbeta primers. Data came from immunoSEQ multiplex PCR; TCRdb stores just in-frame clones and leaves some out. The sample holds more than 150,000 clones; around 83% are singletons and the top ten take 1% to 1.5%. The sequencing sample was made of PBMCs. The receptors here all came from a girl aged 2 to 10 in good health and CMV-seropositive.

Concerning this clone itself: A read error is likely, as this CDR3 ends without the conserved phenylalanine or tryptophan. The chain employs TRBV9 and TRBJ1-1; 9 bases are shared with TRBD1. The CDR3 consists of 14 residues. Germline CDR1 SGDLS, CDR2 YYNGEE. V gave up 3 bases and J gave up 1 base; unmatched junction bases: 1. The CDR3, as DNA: TGTGCCAGCAGCGCGGGACAGGGGAACACTGAAGCTTTCGTT. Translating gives CASSAGQGNTEAFV.

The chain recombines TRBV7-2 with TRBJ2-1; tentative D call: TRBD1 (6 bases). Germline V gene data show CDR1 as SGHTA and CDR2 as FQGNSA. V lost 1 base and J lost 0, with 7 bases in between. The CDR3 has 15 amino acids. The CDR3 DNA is TGTGCCAGCAGCTTAGAGACAGGCTCCTACAATGAGCAGTTCTTC. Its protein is CASSLETGSYNEQFF. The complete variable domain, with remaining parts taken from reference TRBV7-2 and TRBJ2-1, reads GAGVSQSPSNKVTEKGKDVELRCDPISGHTALYWYRQSLGQGLEFLIYFQGNSAPDKSGLPSDRFSAERTGGSVSTLTIQRTQQEDSAVYLCASSLETGSYNEQFFGPGTRLTVL.

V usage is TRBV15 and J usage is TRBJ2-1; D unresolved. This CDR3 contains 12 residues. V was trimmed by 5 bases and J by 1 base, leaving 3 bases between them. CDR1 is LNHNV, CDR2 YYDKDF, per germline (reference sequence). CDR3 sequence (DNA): TGTGCCACCAGCCCTTCCTACAATGAGCAGTTCTTC. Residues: CATSPSYNEQFF.

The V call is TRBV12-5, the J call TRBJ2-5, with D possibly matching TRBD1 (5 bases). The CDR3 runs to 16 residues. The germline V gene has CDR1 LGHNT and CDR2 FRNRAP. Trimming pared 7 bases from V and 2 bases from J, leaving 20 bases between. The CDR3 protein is CASEDQGAPPQETQYF. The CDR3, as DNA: TGTGCTAGTGAGGACCAAGGGGCCCCCCCGCAAGAGACCCAGTACTTC.

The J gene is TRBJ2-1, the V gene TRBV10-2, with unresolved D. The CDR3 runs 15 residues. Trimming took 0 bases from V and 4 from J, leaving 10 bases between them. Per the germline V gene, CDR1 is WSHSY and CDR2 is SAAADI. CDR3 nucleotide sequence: TGCGCCAGCAGTGAGTCGACTCCGCCTTACAATGAGCAGTTCTTC. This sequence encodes CASSESTPPYNEQFF.

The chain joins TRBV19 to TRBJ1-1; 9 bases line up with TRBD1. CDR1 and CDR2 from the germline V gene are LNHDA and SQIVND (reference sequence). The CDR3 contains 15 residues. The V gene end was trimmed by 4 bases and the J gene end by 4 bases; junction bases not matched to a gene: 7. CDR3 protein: CASSRTGTGITEAFF. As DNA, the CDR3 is TGTGCCAGTAGTAGGACCGGGACAGGGATCACTGAAGCTTTCTTT.

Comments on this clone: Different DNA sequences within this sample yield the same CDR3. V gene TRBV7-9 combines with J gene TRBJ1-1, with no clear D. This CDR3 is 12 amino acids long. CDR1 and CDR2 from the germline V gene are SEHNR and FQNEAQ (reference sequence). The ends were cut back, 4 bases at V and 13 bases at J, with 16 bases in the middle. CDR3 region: CASSSHGLAVFF. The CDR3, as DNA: TGTGCCAGCAGCTCTCACGGGTTAGCGGTTTTCTTT.

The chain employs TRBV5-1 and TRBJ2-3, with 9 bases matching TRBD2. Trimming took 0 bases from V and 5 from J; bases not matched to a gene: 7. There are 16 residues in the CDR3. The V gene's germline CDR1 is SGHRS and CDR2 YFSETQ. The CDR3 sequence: CASSLELAGGVDTQYF. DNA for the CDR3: TGCGCCAGCAGCTTGGAGCTTGCGGGAGGGGTAGATACGCAGTATTTT.

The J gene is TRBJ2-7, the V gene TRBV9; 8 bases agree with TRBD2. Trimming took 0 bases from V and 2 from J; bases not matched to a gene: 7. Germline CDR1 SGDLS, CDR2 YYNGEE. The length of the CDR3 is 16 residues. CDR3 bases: TGTGCCAGCAGCGTAGAGGGGCTAGCGGGCCCCTACGAGCAGTACTTC. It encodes CASSVEGLAGPYEQYF.

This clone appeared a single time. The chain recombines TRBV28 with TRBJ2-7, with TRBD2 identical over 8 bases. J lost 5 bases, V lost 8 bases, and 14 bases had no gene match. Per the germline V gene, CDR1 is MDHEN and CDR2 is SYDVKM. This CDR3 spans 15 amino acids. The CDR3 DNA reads TGTGCCAGCGGCGGGGGGCCTAGCTGGGTGAACGAGCAGTACTTC. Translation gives CASGGGPSWVNEQYF.

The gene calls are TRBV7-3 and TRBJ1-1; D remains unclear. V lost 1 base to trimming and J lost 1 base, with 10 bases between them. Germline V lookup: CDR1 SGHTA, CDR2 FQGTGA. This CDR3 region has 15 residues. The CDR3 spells CASSLMPGENTEAFF. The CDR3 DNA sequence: TGTGCCAGCAGCTTAATGCCAGGCGAGAACACTGAAGCTTTCTTT.

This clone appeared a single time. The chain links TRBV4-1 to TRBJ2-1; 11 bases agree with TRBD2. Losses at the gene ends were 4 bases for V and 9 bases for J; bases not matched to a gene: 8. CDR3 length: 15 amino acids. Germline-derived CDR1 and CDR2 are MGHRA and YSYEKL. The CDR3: CASSLLIAGGLEQFF. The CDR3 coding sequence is TGCGCCAGCAGCCTGCTGATAGCGGGAGGGCTTGAGCAGTTCTTC.

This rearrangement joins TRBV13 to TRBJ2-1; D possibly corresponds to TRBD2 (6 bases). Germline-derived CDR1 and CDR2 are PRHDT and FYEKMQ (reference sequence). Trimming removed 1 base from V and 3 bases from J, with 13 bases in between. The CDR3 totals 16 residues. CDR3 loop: CASSLVGGTIYNEQFF. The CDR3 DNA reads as TGTGCCAGCAGCTTAGTTGGCGGGACGATCTACAATGAGCAGTTCTTC.

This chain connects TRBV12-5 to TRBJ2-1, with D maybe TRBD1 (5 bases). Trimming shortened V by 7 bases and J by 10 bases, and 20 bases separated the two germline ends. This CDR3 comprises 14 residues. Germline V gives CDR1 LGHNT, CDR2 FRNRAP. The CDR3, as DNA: TGTGCTAGTGAGGGCGTACAGGACCTTCGGGAGCAGTTCTTC. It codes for CASEGVQDLREQFF.

CDR3 nucleotides: TGTGCCAGCAGCTTAGACTTACTAGCGGGGTCCTACGAGCAGTACTTC. It yields the protein CASSLDLLAGSYEQYF. The rearrangement joins TRBV13 to TRBJ2-5, with 10 bases lining up with TRBD2. The J call is doubtful: the DNA matches TRBJ2-7 better. The CDR3 runs to 16 residues. CDR1 and CDR2 (germline): PRHDT, FYEKMQ (reference sequence).

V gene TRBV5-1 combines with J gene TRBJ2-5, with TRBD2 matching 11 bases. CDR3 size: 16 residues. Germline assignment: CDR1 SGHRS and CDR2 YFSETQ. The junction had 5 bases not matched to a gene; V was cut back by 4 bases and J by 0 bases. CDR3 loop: CASSLRLAGHQETQYF. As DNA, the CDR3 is TGCGCCAGCAGCCTAAGACTAGCGGGACACCAAGAGACCCAGTACTTC. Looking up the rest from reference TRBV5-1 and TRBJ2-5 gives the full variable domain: KAGVTQTPRYLIKTRGQQVTLSCSPISGHRSVSWYQQTPGQGLQFLFEYFSETQRNKGNFPGRFSGRQFSNSRSEMNVSTLELGDSALYLCASSLRLAGHQETQYFGPGTRLLVL.

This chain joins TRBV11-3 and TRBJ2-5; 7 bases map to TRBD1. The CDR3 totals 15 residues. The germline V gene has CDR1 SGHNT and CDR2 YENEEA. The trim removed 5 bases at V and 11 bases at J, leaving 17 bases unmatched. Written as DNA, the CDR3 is TGTGCCAGCAGCACCAGACAGGGTGGGAAACTAACACAGTACTTC. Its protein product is CASSTRQGGKLTQYF.

The CDR3 DNA reads as TGTGCCAGCAGTTACTCTAAAAGGGGCTATGGCTACACCTTC. The encoded protein is CASSYSKRGYGYTF. The chain is built from TRBV6-6 and TRBJ1-2; TRBD1 might be the D (5 bases). Germline V CDR1 and CDR2: MNHNY, SVGAGI (reference sequence). V lost 0 bases to trimming and J lost 4 bases, with 9 bases between them. CDR3 length: 14 amino acids.

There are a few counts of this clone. This CDR3 is CASSGVGLGGSPLHF. The CDR3 bases are TGTGCCAGCAGTGGTGTGGGGCTGGGTGGTTCACCCCTCCACTTT. The chain recombines TRBV2 with TRBJ1-6, with a weak D call TRBD1 (5 bases). The CDR3 is 15 residues long. V dropped 4 bases and J dropped 9 bases, with 16 bases sitting between them. Germline V gene data show CDR1 as SNHLY and CDR2 as FYNNEI.

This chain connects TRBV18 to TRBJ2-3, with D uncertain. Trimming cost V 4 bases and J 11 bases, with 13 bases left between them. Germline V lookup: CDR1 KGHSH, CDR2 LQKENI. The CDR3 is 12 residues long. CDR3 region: CASSLNQRVQYF. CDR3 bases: TGTGCCAGCTCACTGAATCAACGGGTGCAGTATTTT. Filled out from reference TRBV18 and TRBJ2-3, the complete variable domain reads NAGVMQNPRHLVRRRGQEARLRCSPMKGHSHVYWYRQLPEEGLKFMVYLQKENIIDESGMPKERFSAEFPKEGPSILRIQQVVRGDSAAYFCASSLNQRVQYFGPGTRLTVL.

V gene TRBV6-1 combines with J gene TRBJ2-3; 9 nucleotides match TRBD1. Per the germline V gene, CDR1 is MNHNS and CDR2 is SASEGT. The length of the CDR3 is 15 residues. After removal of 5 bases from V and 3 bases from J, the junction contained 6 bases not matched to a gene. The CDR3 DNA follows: TGTGCCAGCAGTACCACAGGGGGCGGGACAGATACGCAGTATTTT. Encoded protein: CASSTTGGGTDTQYF.

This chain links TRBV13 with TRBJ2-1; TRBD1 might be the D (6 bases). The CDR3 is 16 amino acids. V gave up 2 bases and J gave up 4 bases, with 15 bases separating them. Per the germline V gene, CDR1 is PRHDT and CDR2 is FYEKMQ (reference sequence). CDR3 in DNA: TGTGCCAGCAGCTTATTAGGGACACCAAAATACAATGAGCAGTTCTTC. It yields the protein CASSLLGTPKYNEQFF.

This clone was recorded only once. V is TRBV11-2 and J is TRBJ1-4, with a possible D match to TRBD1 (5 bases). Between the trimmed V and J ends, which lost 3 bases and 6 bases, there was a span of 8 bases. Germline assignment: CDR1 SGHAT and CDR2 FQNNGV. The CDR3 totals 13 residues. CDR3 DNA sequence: TGTGCCAGCAGCTTGGGACTCCATGAAAAACTGTTTTTT. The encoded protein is CASSLGLHEKLFF.

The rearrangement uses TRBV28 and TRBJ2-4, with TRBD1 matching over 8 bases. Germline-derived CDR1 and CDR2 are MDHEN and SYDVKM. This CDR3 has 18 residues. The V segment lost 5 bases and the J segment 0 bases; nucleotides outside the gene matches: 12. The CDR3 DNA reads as TGTGCCAGCAGTCTACCCAGACAGGGGATACTAGCCAAAAACATTCAGTACTTC. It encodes CASSLPRQGILAKNIQYF.

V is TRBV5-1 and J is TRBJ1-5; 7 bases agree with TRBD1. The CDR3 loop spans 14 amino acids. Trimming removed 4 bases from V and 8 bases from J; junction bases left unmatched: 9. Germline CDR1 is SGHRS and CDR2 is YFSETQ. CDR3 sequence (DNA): TGCGCCAGCAGCCCGGGGACGCAGGGGGAGCCCCAGCATTTT. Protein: CASSPGTQGEPQHF.

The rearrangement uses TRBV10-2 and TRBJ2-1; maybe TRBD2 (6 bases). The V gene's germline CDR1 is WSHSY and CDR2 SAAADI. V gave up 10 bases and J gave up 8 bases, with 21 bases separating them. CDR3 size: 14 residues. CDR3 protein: CANGPGLRVDEQFF. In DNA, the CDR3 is TGCGCCAACGGCCCGGGACTCCGAGTGGATGAGCAGTTCTTC.

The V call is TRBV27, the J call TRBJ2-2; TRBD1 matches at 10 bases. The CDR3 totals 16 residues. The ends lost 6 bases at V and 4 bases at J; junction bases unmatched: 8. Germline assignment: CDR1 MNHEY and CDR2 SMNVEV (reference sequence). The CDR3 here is CASRTATGGTTGELFF. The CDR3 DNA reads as TGTGCCAGCAGAACCGCGACAGGGGGCACCACCGGGGAGCTGTTTTTT.

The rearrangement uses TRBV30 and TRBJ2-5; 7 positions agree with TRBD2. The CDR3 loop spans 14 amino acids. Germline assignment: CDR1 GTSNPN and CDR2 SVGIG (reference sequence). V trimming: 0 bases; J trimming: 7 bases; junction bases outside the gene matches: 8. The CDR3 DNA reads TGTGCCTGGAGTGTACGTGCGGGAGCGTGGACCCAGTACTTC. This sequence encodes CAWSVRAGAWTQYF.